This is a list of T cell receptor beta chains from one sample in a study of T cells after yellow fever vaccination. TCRdb called the 5' RACE reads again in MiXCR, with one record for every CDR3 protein. The sample contains hundreds of thousands of distinct CDR3 sequences, around a sixth of which appear only once. Material: PBMCs, obtained more than 4 days after the first yellow fever vaccination. These TCRs come from a man between 18 and 35 years old who received the YFV17D yellow fever vaccine. The CDR3 runs from the conserved cysteine through the conserved F or W. Fields, in order: CDR3 DNA, CDR3 protein, J gene, clone size, V gene, D gene. The D gene is left open where the match is weak. Clone size is shown for a subset of rows, as once, few, many or a class of expanded clone.

DNA: TGCGCCAGCAGCCAAGGGTCCAGGGGGCGCCGGGAAAAACTGTTTTTT
CDR3: CASSQGSRGRREKLFF
J: TRBJ1-4
size: NA
V: TRBV4-1
D: TRBD1

DNA: TGCGCCAGCAGCCAAGACGGGGCTGAAGCTTTCTTT
CDR3: CASSQDGAEAFF
J: TRBJ1-1
size: few
V: TRBV4-1
D: NA

DNA: TGTGCCAGCAGTGATCTGGGACAGGGTTACTCCGATGGCTACACCTTC
CDR3: CASSDLGQGYSDGYTF
J: TRBJ1-2
size: few
V: TRBV25-1
D: TRBD1

DNA: TGCAGTGACAGAGGCACGACGAACACTGAAGCTTTCTTT
CDR3: CSDRGTTNTEAFF
J: TRBJ1-1
size: few
V: TRBV20-1
D: NA

DNA: TGTGCCAGCAGCTTAGATCAACCTGCTTTAGGGCATGAGCAGTTCTTC
CDR3: CASSLDQPALGHEQFF
J: TRBJ2-1
size: NA
V: TRBV11-2
D: NA

DNA: TGTGCCAGTAGATTCAGGGGCGCAGGGGTACCCGGGGAGCTGTTTTTT
CDR3: CASRFRGAGVPGELFF
J: TRBJ2-2
size: NA
V: TRBV19
D: NA

DNA: TGTGCCAGTAGTACCGAACAGGGACCGATTAACTATGGCTACACCTTC
CDR3: CASSTEQGPINYGYTF
J: TRBJ1-2
size: NA
V: TRBV19
D: NA

DNA: TGTGCCAGCAGTGAAACACAATGGACAGGTAGCAATGAGCAGTTCTTC
CDR3: CASSETQWTGSNEQFF
J: TRBJ2-1
size: few
V: TRBV6-1
D: TRBD1

DNA: TGTGCCAGCAGTCACCAATTTGGTGCTGGAAACACCATATATTTT
CDR3: CASSHQFGAGNTIYF
J: TRBJ1-3
size: few
V: TRBV6-5
D: NA

DNA: TGCAGTACCAGACCGGGCCTGGGCTACACCTTC
CDR3: CSTRPGLGYTF
J: TRBJ1-2
size: few
V: TRBV20-1
D: NA

DNA: TGTGCCAGCAGTTTTGGAGCAGCCATGGGGACCCAGTACTTC
CDR3: CASSFGAAMGTQYF
J: TRBJ2-5
size: few
V: TRBV27
D: NA

DNA: TGTGCCTGGAATGGGCCAGGGGGGAGAGAGACCCAGTACTTC
CDR3: CAWNGPGGRETQYF
J: TRBJ2-5
size: few
V: TRBV30
D: NA

DNA: TGTGCCAGCAGCGTAGTCGCGGGACCGTACAATGAGCAGTTCTTC
CDR3: CASSVVAGPYNEQFF
J: TRBJ2-1
size: few
V: TRBV9
D: NA

DNA: TGTGCCAGTAGTGCGGCAGGGGGCAATTCACCCCTCCACTTT
CDR3: CASSAAGGNSPLHF
J: TRBJ1-6
size: few
V: TRBV19
D: TRBD1

DNA: TGCGCCAGCAGCCTGGACACCGGGACAGGGGGCGGCTACACCTTC
CDR3: CASSLDTGTGGGYTF
J: TRBJ1-2
size: NA
V: TRBV5-1
D: TRBD1

DNA: TGTGCCAGTAGACACCGGGACATCAACACTGAAGCTTTCTTT
CDR3: CASRHRDINTEAFF
J: TRBJ1-1
size: few
V: TRBV19
D: NA

DNA: TGTGCCAGCAGCCCCGGGTTTCCTAGCACAGATACGCAGTATTTT
CDR3: CASSPGFPSTDTQYF
J: TRBJ2-3
size: few
V: TRBV7-6
D: NA

DNA: TGTGCCAGCAGCCCGAACTCAGGGGGCGCAGATACGCAGTATTTT
CDR3: CASSPNSGGADTQYF
J: TRBJ2-3
size: NA
V: TRBV3-1
D: TRBD1

DNA: TGTGCCAGTAGTACGAAACAGGGTATCAATCAGCCCCAGCATTTT
CDR3: CASSTKQGINQPQHF
J: TRBJ1-5
size: few
V: TRBV19
D: NA

DNA: TGTGCCACAAGGGGGACAGGTGACACCGGGGAGCTGTTTTTT
CDR3: CATRGTGDTGELFF
J: TRBJ2-2
size: NA
V: TRBV10-3
D: TRBD1

DNA: TGTGCCAGCAGCTTCTCCAGGGCTACTAATGAAAAACTGTTTTTT
CDR3: CASSFSRATNEKLFF
J: TRBJ1-4
size: few
V: TRBV5-5
D: NA

DNA: TGCAGTGCTAAGGAGGGGGGCAATGAGCAGTTCTTC
CDR3: CSAKEGGNEQFF
J: TRBJ2-1
size: few
V: TRBV20-1
D: NA

DNA: TGTGCCAGCAGAGGGGACAGGCCCAATCAGCCCCAGCATTTT
CDR3: CASRGDRPNQPQHF
J: TRBJ1-5
size: NA
V: TRBV28
D: TRBD1

DNA: TGCGCCAGCAGCTCTTCAGGTCCAGGGACCCAGTACTTC
CDR3: CASSSSGPGTQYF
J: TRBJ2-5
size: many
V: TRBV5-1
D: NA

DNA: TGTGCCAGCAGCTTATCGACAGGGGGCTACGAGCAGTACTTC
CDR3: CASSLSTGGYEQYF
J: TRBJ2-7
size: NA
V: TRBV7-6
D: TRBD1

DNA: TGTGCCAGCAGCTTAGATGTGGCGGGGGCTAGCACAGATACGCAGTATTTT
CDR3: CASSLDVAGASTDTQYF
J: TRBJ2-3
size: NA
V: TRBV11-2
D: NA

DNA: TGTGCCAGCAGTTTACTCGGACAGGCGCGAGCTTTCTTT
CDR3: CASSLLGQARAFF
J: TRBJ1-1
size: NA
V: TRBV12-3/TRBV12-4
D: TRBD1

DNA: TGTGCCACCAGTGAGGCCGGGACAGGGGGCACAGATACGCAGTATTTT
CDR3: CATSEAGTGGTDTQYF
J: TRBJ2-3
size: NA
V: TRBV24-1
D: TRBD1